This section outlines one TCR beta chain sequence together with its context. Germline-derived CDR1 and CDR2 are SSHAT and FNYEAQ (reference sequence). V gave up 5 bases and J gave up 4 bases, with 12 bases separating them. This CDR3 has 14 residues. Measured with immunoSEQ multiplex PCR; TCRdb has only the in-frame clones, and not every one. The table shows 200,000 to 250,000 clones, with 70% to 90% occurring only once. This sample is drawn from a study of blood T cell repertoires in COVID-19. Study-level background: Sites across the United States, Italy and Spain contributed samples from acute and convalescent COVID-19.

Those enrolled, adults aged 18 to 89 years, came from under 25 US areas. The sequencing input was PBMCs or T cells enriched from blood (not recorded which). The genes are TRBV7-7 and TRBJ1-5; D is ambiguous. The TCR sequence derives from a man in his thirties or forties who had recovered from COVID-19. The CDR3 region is CASSPSSPNQPQHF. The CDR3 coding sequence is TGTGCCAGCAGCCCCTCTAGCCCGAATCAGCCCCAGCATTTT. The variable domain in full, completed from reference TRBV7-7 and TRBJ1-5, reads GAGVSQSPRYKVTKRGQDVTLRCDPISSHATLYWYQQALGQGPEFLTYFNYEAQPDKSGLPSDRFSAERPEGSISTLTIQRTEQRDSAMYRCASSPSSPNQPQHFGDGTRLSIL.